These 4 T cell receptor beta chains were sequenced from one sample in a study of cytomegalovirus exposure and HLA in healthy donors. Both 60 Vbeta primers and 13 Jbeta primers went into the PCR. Method: immunoSEQ multiplex PCR; TCRdb's copy keeps in-frame clones and lacks some. This table has over 95,000 clones, more than 65% appearing once. The sample taken for sequencing was PBMCs. The receptor source for this set is a middle-aged man in good health and CMV-seropositive.

The chain carries TRBV5-1 and TRBJ2-1, with a weak D call TRBD1 (6 bases). V was clipped by 3 bases and J by 2 bases, with 9 bases between them. CDR1 and CDR2 (germline): SGHRS, YFSETQ. The CDR3 consists of 14 residues. The CDR3 region is CASSSGQTYNEQFF. CDR3 coding DNA: TGCGCCAGCAGCTCGGGACAAACCTACAATGAGCAGTTCTTC.

This clone was picked up one time. The chain employs TRBV7-9 and TRBJ2-3; possibly TRBD2 for D (6 bases). Germline lookup yields CDR1 SEHNR and CDR2 FQNEAQ (reference sequence). V gave up 6 bases and J gave up 4 bases, with 11 bases separating them. There are 13 residues in the CDR3. The CDR3 sequence: CASSSGGADTQYF. The CDR3 bases are TGTGCCAGCAGTTCCGGAGGGGCAGATACGCAGTATTTT.

The chain carries TRBV11-2 and TRBJ2-1; 9 nucleotides align to TRBD2. The V and J ends lost 5 bases and 5 bases, in that order; junction bases with no gene match: 7. The germline V gene encodes CDR1 SGHAT and CDR2 FQNNGV. The CDR3 loop spans 15 amino acids. CDR3 residues: CASSATGGGDNEQFF. In DNA, the CDR3 is TGTGCCAGCAGCGCCACGGGCGGGGGGGACAATGAGCAGTTCTTC. The full variable domain, its missing parts supplied by reference TRBV11-2 and TRBJ2-1, is EAGVAQSPRYKIIEKRQSVAFWCNPISGHATLYWYQQILGQGPKLLIQFQNNGVVDDSQLPKDRFSAERLKGVDSTLKIQPAKLEDSAVYLCASSATGGGDNEQFFGPGTRLTVL.

This clone was detected once. The V gene is TRBV7-9, the J gene TRBJ1-3, with D perhaps matching TRBD1 (5 bases). This CDR3 comprises 17 residues. The V and J ends lost 5 bases and 1 base respectively, with 18 bases between them. Germline-derived CDR1 and CDR2 are SEHNR and FQNEAQ (reference sequence). CDR3 bases: TGTGCCAGCAGCCCCCCCTTGGGGCGGATATCTGGAAACACCATATATTTT. Encoded protein: CASSPPLGRISGNTIYF.